These 16 T cell receptor beta chains were sequenced from one sample in a study of vaccination and CD4 T cells after COVID-19. Treatment: roughly 11-day PBMC culture with coronavirus spike peptide pools or control peptides (ViraFEST assay). Scientists ran DNA taken from cultured CD4+ T cells through the Oncomine TCR Beta short-read assay for sequencing. TCRdb reanalysed the PCR reads using MiXCR and keeps one entry per CDR3 protein. The top ten clones hold around an eighth of a sample with under 15,000 distinct CDR3 sequences, around two fifths of them seen once. Their antigens remain unidentified. Specimen: CD4+ T cells from blood, cultured in vitro. The origin of the receptors is a human donor who had recovered from COVID-19.

The V gene is TRBV7-8, the J gene TRBJ2-3; D gene ambiguous. CDR1 and CDR2 from the germline V gene are SGHVS and FQNEAQ. V lost 5 bases and J 1 base, leaving 10 bases between the germline ends. The CDR3 sequence is 14 residues long. DNA for the CDR3: TGTGCCAGCAGCATCACCTTCGGCACAGATACGCAGTATTTT. Protein sequence: CASSITFGTDTQYF.

This clonotype was counted a few times. The chain carries TRBV30 and TRBJ1-6; 7 positions match TRBD1. Per the germline V gene, CDR1 is GTSNPN and CDR2 is SVGIG (reference sequence). Losses at the gene ends were 7 bases for V and 5 bases for J; bases not matched to a gene: 5. The CDR3 length is 13 residues. For the CDR3, the DNA is TGTGCCTATTCGGGACAGAATAATTCACCCCTCCACTTT. Its translation is CAYSGQNNSPLHF.

The chain couples TRBV5-4 to TRBJ1-1; a possible D gene is TRBD1 (5 bases). This CDR3 has 13 amino acids. Germline V gene sequence: CDR1 SGHNT, CDR2 YYREEE (reference sequence). Trimming took 4 bases from V and 2 from J, leaving 9 bases between them. The CDR3 region has the DNA TGTGCCAGCAGCCGGCAGGGTAACACTGAAGCTTTCTTT. Protein product: CASSRQGNTEAFF.

This clonotype was seen a few times. The V call is TRBV19, the J call TRBJ2-1; tentatively, D is TRBD1 or TRBD2 (5 bases each). The CDR3 sequence is 15 residues long. CDR1 is LNHDA and CDR2 is SQIVND in the germline V gene (reference sequence). V lost 4 bases and J 6 bases, leaving 16 bases between the germline ends. CDR3 nucleotides: TGTGCCAGTAGTACGTGGGACCCAGTTAGCAATGAGCAGTTCTTC. This gives the protein CASSTWDPVSNEQFF.

The chain uses TRBV2 and TRBJ2-1, with 10 bases that match TRBD2. Germline assignment: CDR1 SNHLY and CDR2 FYNNEI. The CDR3 sequence is 15 residues long. Trimming removed 1 base from V and 8 bases from J; junction bases left unmatched: 5. CDR3 nucleotide sequence: TGTGCCAGCAGTGAAGGGCTAGCGGGAGTCGATGAGCAGTTCTTC. Translating gives CASSEGLAGVDEQFF.

The CDR3 sequence: CASRRQGADEQYF. The CDR3 bases are TGTGCCAGCAGGCGACAGGGGGCGGACGAGCAGTACTTC. The chain joins TRBV6-1 to TRBJ2-7; 10 positions match TRBD1. From germline, CDR1 is MNHNS and CDR2 SASEGT. The CDR3 runs 13 residues. Germline trimming cut 6 bases from V and 5 bases from J; bases unmatched to any gene: 4.

The chain has TRBV3-1 and TRBJ1-1, with unresolved D. Per germline, CDR1 LGHDT and CDR2 YNNKEL (reference sequence). The CDR3 runs 15 residues. V lost 4 bases, J lost 3 bases, and 15 bases lay in between. The chain's CDR3 is CASSRGSLSYTEAFF. In nucleotides, the CDR3 is TGTGCCAGCAGCCGAGGGTCCCTCTCCTACACTGAAGCTTTCTTT.

V usage is TRBV20-1 and J usage is TRBJ1-2; D may be TRBD1 (6 bases). Trimming cost V 6 bases and J 2 bases, with 16 bases left between them. Germline assignment: CDR1 DFQATT and CDR2 SNEGSKA (reference sequence). This CDR3 region has 14 residues. The CDR3 region is CSAHPQGINYGYTF. The CDR3 DNA follows: TGCAGTGCGCATCCACAGGGTATAAACTATGGCTACACCTTC.

The chain joins TRBV20-1 to TRBJ2-1, with 9 bases lining up with TRBD2. This CDR3 is 15 amino acids long. Per germline, CDR1 DFQATT and CDR2 SNEGSKA (reference sequence). The V gene end was trimmed by 3 bases and the J gene end by 9 bases; junction bases not matched to a gene: 12. The CDR3 region has the DNA TGCAGTGCTAGGAGTAGCGGGAGTGATTTAAGTGAGCAGTTCTTC. Translating it yields CSARSSGSDLSEQFF.

The rearrangement links TRBV18 to TRBJ1-2; 8 nucleotides line up with TRBD1. The CDR3 covers 15 residues. The V gene end was trimmed by 8 bases and the J gene end by 1 base; junction bases not matched to a gene: 9. CDR1 and CDR2 from the germline V gene are KGHSH and LQKENI. This CDR3 reads CASRDRGPINYGYTF. The CDR3 DNA reads as TGTGCCAGCCGCGACAGGGGACCTATTAACTATGGCTACACCTTC.

The CDR3 DNA is TGTGCCAGCAAAGGGGGAGTTGACACAGATACGCAGTATTTT. Translation gives CASKGGVDTDTQYF. The rearrangement uses TRBV2 and TRBJ2-3; possibly TRBD1 for D (6 bases). The V gene lost 7 bases and the J gene lost 2 bases, with 13 bases spanning the gap. CDR1 SNHLY and CDR2 FYNNEI come from the germline V gene. The CDR3 is 14 residues long.

This clonotype turned up a few times. The chain links TRBV4-1 to TRBJ1-5; possible D gene TRBD1, 6 bases. The CDR3 length is 18 residues. V lost 0 bases and J lost 4, with 19 bases in between. Germline V gene data show CDR1 as MGHRA and CDR2 as YSYEKL. The CDR3, as DNA: TGCGCCAGCAGCCAAGATGGGGGCCTCCGAAGGGTTAATCAGCCCCAGCATTTT. Translation gives CASSQDGGLRRVNQPQHF.

As concerns this clonotype: One end of the junction is discordant with germline, which a read error may explain. V and J are TRBV20-1 and TRBJ1-1, with 9 nucleotides matching TRBD1. The CDR3 is 14 amino acids. Germline values: CDR1 DFQATT, CDR2 SNEGSKA (reference sequence). CDR3 bases: TGCAGTGTTAGACGGACACAGGGGGCCACTGAAGCTTTCTTT. Protein product: CSVRRTQGATEAFF.

This chain connects TRBV11-3 to TRBJ2-4, with D perhaps matching TRBD1 (5 bases). The CDR3 covers 13 residues. V was trimmed by 1 base and J by 5 bases, leaving 6 bases between them. From germline, CDR1 is SGHNT and CDR2 YENEEA. The CDR3 nucleotides read TGTGCCAGCAGCTTAGTAGGGGAAAACATTCAGTACTTC. Translated: CASSLVGENIQYF.

J is TRBJ2-1 and V is TRBV7-3; 8 positions match TRBD2. The CDR3 consists of 14 residues. V trimming: 9 bases; J trimming: 7 bases; junction bases outside the gene matches: 11. Germline-derived CDR1 and CDR2 are SGHTA and FQGTGA. CDR3 sequence: CASSSGTRLNEQFF. The CDR3 region has the DNA TGTGCCAGTTCCTCCGGGACTAGATTAAATGAGCAGTTCTTC.

The V and J genes are TRBV6-1 and TRBJ2-5, with 9 bases fitting TRBD1. Germline loops: CDR1 MNHNS, CDR2 SASEGT. There are 16 residues in the CDR3. V lost 6 bases and J lost 3; bases outside the gene matches: 11. In DNA form, the CDR3 reads TGTGCCAGCAGCCGCGGGTATACAGGGGGCAAAGAGACCCAGTACTTC. Translating it yields CASSRGYTGGKETQYF.